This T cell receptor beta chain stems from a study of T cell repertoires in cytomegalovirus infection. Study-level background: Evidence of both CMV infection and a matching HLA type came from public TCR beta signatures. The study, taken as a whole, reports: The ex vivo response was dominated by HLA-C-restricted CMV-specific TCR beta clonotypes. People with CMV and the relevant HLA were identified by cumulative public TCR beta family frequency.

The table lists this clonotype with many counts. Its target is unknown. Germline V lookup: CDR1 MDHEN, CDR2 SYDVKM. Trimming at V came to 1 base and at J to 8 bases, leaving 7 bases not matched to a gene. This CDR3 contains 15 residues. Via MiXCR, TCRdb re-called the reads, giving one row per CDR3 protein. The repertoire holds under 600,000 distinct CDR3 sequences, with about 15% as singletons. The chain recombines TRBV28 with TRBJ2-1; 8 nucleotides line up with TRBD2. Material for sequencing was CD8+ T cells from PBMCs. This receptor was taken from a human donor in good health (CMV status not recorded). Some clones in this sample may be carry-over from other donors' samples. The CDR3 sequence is CASSLSGEREHEQFF. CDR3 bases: TGTGCCAGCAGTTTATCAGGGGAGCGGGAGCATGAGCAGTTCTTC.